This TCR beta chain appears in the sequencing data of a study of blood T cells in healthy people across ages. Per sample, no less than 5.5 micrograms of total RNA were extracted. Alongside a J-beta primer mix, a sample-barcoded 5' primer served in a second PCR lasting roughly 6 to 12 cycles. There were at least 2.5 million CDR3-containing paired-end reads obtained from each sample. MiXCR, run by TCRdb on the 5' RACE reads, gives a single entry per CDR3 protein. The sample includes more than 550,000 distinct CDR3 sequences, 20% to 25% of them seen just once. CDR1 and CDR2 from the germline V gene are SGHRS and YFSETQ. There are 16 residues in the CDR3. V was clipped by 0 bases and J by 4 bases; unmatched bases: 4. This clonotype was observed a few times. As yet, its antigen is unknown. Overall study results and limits: Long-lived donors exceeded aged donors in naive CD4+ cells and diversity. Calculation of diversity from one million T cells yielded estimates considered to be underestimates.

The TCR originated in a man between 65 and 80 years old in good health. This chain joins TRBV5-1 and TRBJ2-2, with 9 nucleotides matching TRBD1. The sequenced sample was blood. CDR3 sequence (DNA): TGCGCCAGCAGCTTGGCCCCGACAGGGGGCACCGGGGAGCTGTTTTTT. Its protein is CASSLAPTGGTGELFF. Supplemented by reference TRBV5-1 and TRBJ2-2, the full variable domain reads KAGVTQTPRYLIKTRGQQVTLSCSPISGHRSVSWYQQTPGQGLQFLFEYFSETQRNKGNFPGRFSGRQFSNSRSEMNVSTLELGDSALYLCASSLAPTGGTGELFFGEGSRLTVL.